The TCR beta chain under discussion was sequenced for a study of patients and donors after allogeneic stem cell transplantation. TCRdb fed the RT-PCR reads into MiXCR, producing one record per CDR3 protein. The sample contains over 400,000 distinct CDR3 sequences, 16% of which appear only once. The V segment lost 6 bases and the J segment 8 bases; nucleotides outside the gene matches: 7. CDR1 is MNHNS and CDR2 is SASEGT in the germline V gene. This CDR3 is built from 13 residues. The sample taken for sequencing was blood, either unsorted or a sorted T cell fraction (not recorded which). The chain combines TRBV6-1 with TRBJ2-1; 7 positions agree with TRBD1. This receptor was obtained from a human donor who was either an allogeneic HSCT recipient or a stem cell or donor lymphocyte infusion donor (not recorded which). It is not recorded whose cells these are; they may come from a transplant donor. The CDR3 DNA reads TGTGCCAGCAGACAAAGACAGGGCGATGAGCAGTTCTTC. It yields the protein CASRQRQGDEQFF.